The 3 T cell receptor beta chains listed next were all sequenced from one sample in a study of T cell responses to AZD1222 COVID-19 vaccine. This table comes from immunoSEQ multiplex PCR, and its TCRdb copy is limited to in-frame clones, with some not included. Of approximately 140,000 clones in the sample, more than 80% were seen once. The sample here was peripheral blood, taken on day 0 of MenACWY control vaccination. These receptors came from an adult in good health.

J is TRBJ1-1 and V is TRBV2; D uncertain. Germline V gene lookup returns CDR1 SNHLY and CDR2 FYNNEI. The V end lost 7 bases, the J end lost 1 base, and 10 bases lay between the germline ends. This CDR3 has 13 residues. This chain's CDR3 is CASTWTGNTEAFF. Here the CDR3 DNA reads TGTGCCAGCACCTGGACTGGGAACACTGAAGCTTTCTTT.

The CDR3 bases are TGTGCCACCAGCAGGGGACAGAACACCGGGGAGCTGTTTTTT. Protein: CATSRGQNTGELFF. The chain links TRBV15 to TRBJ2-2; D perhaps matches TRBD1 (6 bases). The germline gives CDR1 LNHNV, CDR2 YYDKDF (reference sequence). V was cut by 3 bases and J by 1 base, with 6 bases left in between. The CDR3 spans 14 residues.

The rearrangement joins TRBV5-1 to TRBJ1-6; D possibly corresponds to TRBD1 (5 bases). Germline V CDR1 and CDR2: SGHRS, YFSETQ. V lost 0 bases and J lost 7, with 14 bases in between. The CDR3 length is 16 residues. CDR3 region: CASSLGAVQGNSPLHF. For the CDR3, the DNA is TGCGCCAGCAGCTTGGGGGCCGTCCAGGGAAATTCACCCCTCCACTTT.